The T cell receptor beta chain under discussion was sequenced for a study of CD8 T cells in Susac syndrome. The sequenced target, TCR beta, came from blood CD8+ and CD4+ T cells. Those who served as multiple sclerosis controls were treatment-naive patients with stable or active relapsing-remitting disease. Negative isolation yielded CD4+ and CD8+ T cells, and FACS enriched TEMRA cells. From germline, CDR1 is GTSNPN and CDR2 SVGIG (reference sequence). V dropped 7 bases and J dropped 0; count of bases not matched to a gene: 2. The CDR3 totals 13 residues. With random hexamers, 0.5 to 1 ug RNA was reverse transcribed. Amplification of the TCR beta CDR3 was carried out by immunoSEQ multiplex PCR, which spanned a total of 54 Vbeta and 13 Jbeta segments. MiXCR, applied by TCRdb to the immunoSEQ multiplex PCR reads, yields one record per CDR3 protein. The table lists around 280,000 distinct CDR3 sequences, approximately 84% of them singletons.

Sequencing input: CD8+ T cells from PBMCs. The receptor was derived from a human donor with multiple sclerosis. The chain employs TRBV30 and TRBJ2-1, with TRBD2 identical over 8 bases. CDR3 nucleotides: TGTGCCTTACTAGCGGCCTCCTACAATGAGCAGTTCTTC. Translating it yields CALLAASYNEQFF.